Presented here are 26 T cell receptor beta chains from one specimen sequenced in a study of siplizumab effects on memory and regulatory T cells. The assay was immunoSEQ multiplex PCR, and TCRdb's table has in-frame clones only and misses some. The sample lists tens of thousands of clones, around 89% seen once, with about 0.25% in the top ten. Sequencing was carried out using naive CD4+ T cells sorted from blood. The receptors come from a human donor in good health.

This clone was detected once. The V gene is TRBV28, the J gene TRBJ1-2; D unresolved. V was shortened by 8 bases and J by 1 base, with 11 bases between the two germline ends. The CDR3 covers 13 residues. Germline CDR1 reads MDHEN; CDR2 reads SYDVKM. The CDR3 protein is CASSEAFNYGYTF. In DNA, the CDR3 is TGTGCCAGCTCAGAGGCGTTTAACTATGGCTACACCTTC.

The chain joins TRBV7-9 to TRBJ2-1; a possible D gene is TRBD2 (7 bases). The CDR3 covers 14 residues. The V end was cut by 8 bases, the J end by 9 bases, with 20 bases between. CDR1 is SEHNR, CDR2 FQNEAQ, per germline (reference sequence). CDR3 sequence: CASLGGGPETEQFF. CDR3 nucleotide sequence: TGTGCCAGCTTAGGGGGAGGGCCGGAAACTGAGCAGTTCTTC.

This clone turned up a few times. The chain combines TRBV5-1 with TRBJ2-5; tentatively, D is TRBD1 (5 bases). V shed 5 bases and J shed 1 base, with 6 bases lying between them. The germline V gene encodes CDR1 SGHRS and CDR2 YFSETQ. The CDR3 runs 12 residues. DNA for the CDR3: TGCGCCAGCAGTGACAGCCAAGAGACCCAGTACTTC. Its translation: CASSDSQETQYF.

The chain carries TRBV6-5 and TRBJ1-2; tentative D call: TRBD1 (5 bases). The CDR3 is 13 amino acids. Germline V gene sequence: CDR1 MNHEY, CDR2 SVGAGI. With 6 bases removed from V and 4 bases from J, the gap between germline ends came to 12 bases. CDR3 bases: TGTGCCAGCAGACAGGTCGTTGGCTATGGCTACACCTTC. Protein sequence: CASRQVVGYGYTF.

The sample holds one count of this clone. The J gene is TRBJ1-4, the V gene TRBV7-2; perhaps TRBD1 as D (5 bases). CDR3 size: 14 residues. Per germline, CDR1 SGHTA and CDR2 FQGNSA. V lost 1 base to trimming and J lost 7 bases, with 10 bases between them. The CDR3 spells CASSLDRSVEKLFF. CDR3 coding DNA: TGTGCCAGCAGCTTAGACAGGTCGGTTGAAAAACTGTTTTTT. The full variable domain, completed using reference TRBV7-2 and TRBJ1-4, is GAGVSQSPSNKVTEKGKDVELRCDPISGHTALYWYRQSLGQGLEFLIYFQGNSAPDKSGLPSDRFSAERTGGSVSTLTIQRTQQEDSAVYLCASSLDRSVEKLFFGSGTQLSVL.

The chain has TRBV6-4 and TRBJ2-3, with 7 positions matching TRBD1. Germline values: CDR1 MRHNA, CDR2 SNTAGT. V lost 3 bases and J lost 1; bases outside the gene matches: 4. This CDR3 comprises 15 residues. CDR3 loop: CASSERGGRTDTQYF. The CDR3 DNA reads TGTGCCAGCAGTGAACGAGGGGGCCGCACAGATACGCAGTATTTT.

This sequence joins TRBV7-9 and TRBJ1-2, with unresolved D. There are 11 residues in the CDR3. V was trimmed by 1 base and J by 7 bases, leaving 4 bases between them. Germline CDR1 and CDR2: SEHNR and FQNEAQ (reference sequence). CDR3 loop: CASSLDGGYTF. For the CDR3, the DNA is TGTGCCAGCAGCTTAGACGGTGGCTACACCTTC.

The V and J genes are TRBV6-5 and TRBJ1-1, with 7 bases aligning to TRBD1. Germline loops: CDR1 MNHEY, CDR2 SVGAGI. The CDR3 length is 13 residues. The V and J ends lost 0 bases and 9 bases, in that order; junction bases with no gene match: 4. Here the CDR3 reads CASSYSRDSQAFF. CDR3 DNA sequence: TGTGCCAGCAGTTACTCACGGGACAGTCAAGCTTTCTTT.

The chain uses TRBV18 and TRBJ2-5; D is unresolved. Looked up from germline, CDR1 is KGHSH and CDR2 is LQKENI. The CDR3 runs to 14 residues. Trimming removed 4 bases from V and 5 bases from J, with 14 bases in between. DNA for the CDR3: TGTGCCAGCTCACGAGACACCGTCGTGGAGACCCAGTACTTC. This codes for CASSRDTVVETQYF.

The chain carries TRBV9 and TRBJ1-2; D is undetermined. In germline, CDR1 is SGDLS, CDR2 YYNGEE. With 4 bases removed from V and 1 base from J, the gap between germline ends came to 14 bases. The CDR3 has 15 amino acids. The CDR3 loop reads CASSPARRGNYGYTF. CDR3 nucleotide sequence: TGTGCCAGCAGCCCCGCCCGCCGGGGTAACTATGGCTACACCTTC.

The chain employs TRBV29-1 and TRBJ1-1; D not certain. In germline, CDR1 is SQVTM, CDR2 ANQGSEA. Trimming removed 5 bases from V and 1 base from J, with 20 bases in between. This CDR3 spans 16 amino acids. The CDR3 spells CSVRQGPSTANTEAFF. The CDR3 nucleotides are TGCAGCGTTCGCCAAGGGCCTTCTACCGCGAACACTGAAGCTTTCTTT.

This chain joins TRBV10-3 and TRBJ2-2; either TRBD1 or TRBD2 may fit D (5 bases each). Germline lookup yields CDR1 ENHRY and CDR2 SYGVKD. The CDR3 loop spans 18 amino acids. The germline V and J ends were trimmed by 4 bases and 0 bases, with 18 bases remaining between them. The CDR3 sequence: CAISAGTARAPNTGELFF. As DNA, the CDR3 is TGTGCCATCAGTGCGGGGACGGCCAGGGCCCCGAACACCGGGGAGCTGTTTTTT.

The chain combines TRBV7-9 with TRBJ1-5; 8 positions agree with TRBD1. This CDR3 has 14 amino acids. V shed 5 bases and J 5 bases; nucleotides not matched to a gene: 5. Germline V gene data show CDR1 as SEHNR and CDR2 as FQNEAQ (reference sequence). CDR3 nucleotide sequence: TGTGCCAGCAGCCCGACAGGGGACGATCAGCCCCAGCATTTT. As protein: CASSPTGDDQPQHF.

The chain has TRBV11-3 and TRBJ2-5, with D possibly TRBD2 on 6 matching bases. This CDR3 has 14 amino acids. Germline CDR1 reads SGHNT; CDR2 reads YENEEA. Trimming removed 1 base at V and 5 bases at J, with 11 bases between. The CDR3 region is CASSLGGGEETQYF. Written as DNA, the CDR3 is TGTGCCAGCAGCTTAGGCGGAGGGGAGGAGACCCAGTACTTC.

CDR3 in DNA: TGTGCCAGCAGCGGAAAGGGGACAGCTGGAAACACCATATATTTT. Translated, it gives CASSGKGTAGNTIYF. The chain joins TRBV7-9 to TRBJ1-3, with TRBD1 matching over 7 bases. The V and J ends lost 5 bases and 2 bases, in that order; junction bases with no gene match: 6. This CDR3 has 15 amino acids. CDR1 is SEHNR, CDR2 FQNEAQ, per germline (reference sequence).

The chain combines TRBV19 with TRBJ2-3; unclear D gene. The V and J ends lost 4 bases and 0 bases respectively, with 8 bases between them. Germline CDR1 and CDR2: LNHDA and SQIVND (reference sequence). The CDR3 is 14 residues long. The CDR3 DNA is TGTGCCAGTAGTAGTCTGGGTAGCACAGATACGCAGTATTTT. Translated: CASSSLGSTDTQYF.

This clone has just one count. The J gene is TRBJ2-3, the V gene TRBV27; weak D call: TRBD2 (6 bases). CDR1 is MNHEY, CDR2 SMNVEV, per germline (reference sequence). Trimming shortened V by 5 bases and J by 2 bases, and 17 bases separated the two germline ends. The CDR3 contains 16 residues. CDR3 nucleotides: TGTGCCAGCAGTCTCCAGCGGAGGGAACCCACAGATACGCAGTATTTT. Protein: CASSLQRREPTDTQYF.

The chain has TRBV11-2 and TRBJ2-5; D is possibly TRBD1 (6 bases). Between the trimmed V and J ends, which lost 0 bases and 2 bases, there was a span of 13 bases. The CDR3 has 16 residues. Germline CDR1 SGHAT, CDR2 FQNNGV. The CDR3 loop is CASSLEGAKSQETQYF. CDR3 nucleotide sequence: TGTGCCAGCAGCTTAGAGGGGGCAAAATCACAAGAGACCCAGTACTTC. Using reference TRBV11-2 and TRBJ2-5 for the parts outside the CDR3, the full variable domain is EAGVAQSPRYKIIEKRQSVAFWCNPISGHATLYWYQQILGQGPKLLIQFQNNGVVDDSQLPKDRFSAERLKGVDSTLKIQPAKLEDSAVYLCASSLEGAKSQETQYFGPGTRLLVL.

The rearrangement uses TRBV5-1 and TRBJ2-1; no reliable D call. Germline values: CDR1 SGHRS, CDR2 YFSETQ. The V end was cut by 4 bases, the J end by 7 bases, with 12 bases between. CDR3 length: 13 residues. CDR3 amino acids: CASSDSSTNEQFF. CDR3 in DNA: TGCGCCAGCAGCGATAGTAGTACAAATGAGCAGTTCTTC.

This clone has only one observation. The chain combines TRBV20-1 with TRBJ2-7, with a tentative D call TRBD1 (5 bases). The CDR3 has 11 amino acids. V lost 6 bases to trimming and J lost 3 bases, with 9 bases between them. Germline V CDR1 and CDR2: DFQATT, SNEGSKA (reference sequence). CDR3 in DNA: TGCAGTGCACAGGACAACTACGAGCAGTACTTC. Protein sequence: CSAQDNYEQYF.

The CDR3 loop is CASSPQGQPTQPQHF. CDR3 coding DNA: TGTGCCAGCTCGCCGCAGGGACAGCCAACGCAGCCCCAGCATTTT. The genes are TRBV18 and TRBJ1-5, with 7 bases identical to TRBD1. V was pared by 6 bases and J by 7 bases, with 12 bases of the junction left unmatched. From germline, CDR1 is KGHSH and CDR2 LQKENI. The CDR3 length is 15 residues.

V gene TRBV7-9 combines with J gene TRBJ1-2; TRBD1 matches at 7 bases. V gave up 5 bases and J gave up 0 bases; unmatched junction bases: 9. The CDR3 sequence is 16 residues long. Germline assignment: CDR1 SEHNR and CDR2 FQNEAQ (reference sequence). This CDR3 reads CASSTRQGPSNYGYTF. CDR3 coding DNA: TGTGCCAGCAGCACCCGACAGGGCCCATCTAACTATGGCTACACCTTC. Together with reference TRBV7-9 and TRBJ1-2, the CDR3 gives the full variable domain: DTGVSQNPRHKITKRGQNVTFRCDPISEHNRLYWYRQTLGQGPEFLTYFQNEAQLEKSRLLSDRFSAERPKGSFSTLEIQRTEQGDSAMYLCASSTRQGPSNYGYTFGSGTRLTVV.

J is TRBJ2-7 and V is TRBV4-1; 7 bases align to TRBD1. The CDR3 runs to 14 residues. The germline V gene has CDR1 MGHRA and CDR2 YSYEKL. Trimming took 4 bases from V and 3 from J; bases not matched to a gene: 6. CDR3 nucleotide sequence: TGCGCCAGCAGCCGCGACAGGGTGGGCTACGAGCAGTACTTC. This translates into CASSRDRVGYEQYF.

This chain uses TRBV18 with TRBJ2-7; D might be TRBD1 or TRBD2, each matching 6 bases. There are 14 residues in the CDR3. V lost 1 base and J 6 bases, leaving 13 bases between the germline ends. Germline loops: CDR1 KGHSH, CDR2 LQKENI. The CDR3 nucleotides read TGTGCCAGCTCACCACGTCACAGGGAGGCCGAGCAGTACTTC. It translates to CASSPRHREAEQYF.

This clone has just a few counts. The chain is built from TRBV19 and TRBJ1-2; D is perhaps TRBD1 (5 bases). Germline CDR1 LNHDA, CDR2 SQIVND (reference sequence). V shed 0 bases and J shed 3 bases, with 5 bases lying between them. This CDR3 region has 13 residues. The CDR3 region has the DNA TGTGCCAGTAGTATAGACAGGGACTATGGCTACACCTTC. This gives the protein CASSIDRDYGYTF. Complete variable domain (other parts from reference TRBV19 and TRBJ1-2): DGGITQSPKYLFRKEGQNVTLSCEQNLNHDAMYWYRQDPGQGLRLIYYSQIVNDFQKGDIAEGYSVSREKKESFPLTVTSAQKNPTAFYLCASSIDRDYGYTFGSGTRLTVV.

The chain uses TRBV6-5 and TRBJ1-2, with a possible D match to TRBD1 (5 bases). The CDR3 has 13 residues. Trimming pared 11 bases from V and 6 bases from J, leaving 19 bases between. Germline V gives CDR1 MNHEY, CDR2 SVGAGI. The CDR3: CAGGRSRLDGYTF. The CDR3 region has the DNA TGTGCCGGGGGTCGTAGCCGTCTGGATGGCTACACCTTC.